A selection of T cell receptor beta chains follows, all from one sample in a study of beta chain features in type 1 diabetes. Data came from immunoSEQ multiplex PCR; TCRdb stores just in-frame clones and leaves some out. The sample comprises about 740,000 clones, about an eighth of which are singletons, and 0.022% rests with the top ten. Input material: naive CD4+ T cells from blood. These TCRs come from a man younger than 35 with type 1 diabetes. Both conserved end residues are part of each CDR3. The D gene is left open where the match is weak. A clone size is listed for some rows: how often the clone was seen (once, few, many), or a class if it is expanded.

CDR3: CASSLERGLNEKLFF
DNA: TGTGCCAGCAGTTTGGAGCGGGGGCTTAATGAAAAACTGTTTTTT
length: 15
D: NA
V: TRBV27
J: TRBJ1-4
size: NA

CDR3: CASSQERDTHANYGYTF
DNA: TGCGCCAGCAGCCAAGAGCGTGACACCCATGCTAACTATGGCTACACCTTC
length: 17
D: NA
V: TRBV4-1
J: TRBJ1-2
size: few

CDR3: CATRDYEQYF
DNA: TGTGCCACTCGAGATTACGAGCAGTACTTC
length: 10
D: NA
V: TRBV10-3
J: TRBJ2-7
size: NA

CDR3: CASSLGDSHNGYTF
DNA: TGCGCCAGCAGCTTGGGGGACAGTCATAATGGCTACACCTTC
length: 14
D: TRBD1
V: TRBV5-1
J: TRBJ1-2
size: few

CDR3: CASSVLGPGTGTGANVLTF
DNA: TGTGCCAGCAGTGTTTTAGGCCCTGGGACAGGGACTGGGGCCAACGTCCTGACTTTC
length: 19
D: TRBD1
V: TRBV2
J: TRBJ2-6
size: NA

CDR3: CASSEAPGRQETQYF
DNA: TGTGCCAGCAGTGAAGCACCGGGACGGCAAGAGACCCAGTACTTC
length: 15
D: NA
V: TRBV6-1
J: TRBJ2-5
size: few

CDR3: CASSQVLVTDTQYF
DNA: TGCGCCAGCAGCCAAGTCTTAGTAACAGATACGCAGTATTTT
length: 14
D: NA
V: TRBV4-1
J: TRBJ2-3
size: few

CDR3: CASSLVAQEIGYTF
DNA: TGTGCCAGCAGCTTGGTAGCACAGGAGATTGGCTACACCTTC
length: 14
D: NA
V: TRBV5-6
J: TRBJ1-2
size: few

CDR3: CAWTVRTEAFF
DNA: TGTGCCTGGACAGTTCGAACTGAAGCTTTCTTT
length: 11
D: NA
V: TRBV30
J: TRBJ1-1
size: few

CDR3: CAWFTVGEQYF
DNA: TGTGCCTGGTTTACCGTTGGCGAGCAGTACTTC
length: 11
D: NA
V: TRBV30
J: TRBJ2-7
size: few

CDR3: CASSMGTGINQPQHF
DNA: TGTGCCAGCTCAATGGGCACAGGGATAAATCAGCCCCAGCATTTT
length: 15
D: NA
V: TRBV18
J: TRBJ1-5
size: NA

CDR3: CASSASNTGELFF
DNA: TGTGCCAGCAGCGCGTCGAACACCGGGGAGCTGTTTTTT
length: 13
D: NA
V: TRBV7-9
J: TRBJ2-2
size: NA

CDR3: CASSEWVRNEQFF
DNA: TGTGCCAGCAGCGAGTGGGTGAGGAATGAGCAGTTCTTC
length: 13
D: NA
V: TRBV5-6
J: TRBJ2-1
size: few

CDR3: CASSEQDRGGFVGYTF
DNA: TGTGCCAGCAGTGAACAAGACAGGGGAGGATTTGTAGGCTACACCTTC
length: 16
D: TRBD1
V: TRBV6-1
J: TRBJ1-2
size: NA

CDR3: CASSVHLNTEAFF
DNA: TGTGCCAGCAGTGTTCACCTGAACACTGAAGCTTTCTTT
length: 13
D: NA
V: TRBV5-4
J: TRBJ1-1
size: few

CDR3: CASSQDAGRDSNQPQHF
DNA: TGTGCCAGCAGCCAAGATGCGGGGAGAGATAGCAATCAGCCCCAGCATTTT
length: 17
D: NA
V: TRBV4-2
J: TRBJ1-5
size: few

CDR3: CAWSQDRGWTEAFF
DNA: TGTGCCTGGAGTCAAGACAGGGGGTGGACTGAAGCTTTCTTT
length: 14
D: TRBD1
V: TRBV30
J: TRBJ1-1
size: NA

CDR3: CASSSGPNTEAFF
DNA: TGTGCCAGCAGCTCGGGACCGAACACTGAAGCTTTCTTT
length: 13
D: NA
V: TRBV6-6
J: TRBJ1-1
size: NA

CDR3: CAFSGTVHEKLFF
DNA: TGTGCCTTCAGCGGGACAGTTCATGAAAAACTGTTTTTT
length: 13
D: TRBD1
V: TRBV30
J: TRBJ1-4
size: few

CDR3: CASDRTGLHGYTF
DNA: TGTGCCAGTGACCGAACAGGGCTCCACGGCTACACCTTC
length: 13
D: NA
V: TRBV19
J: TRBJ1-2
size: few

CDR3: CASSLGEEPQHF
DNA: TGTGCCAGCAGCCTCGGGGAAGAGCCCCAGCATTTT
length: 12
D: NA
V: TRBV5-4
J: TRBJ1-5
size: few